This is a list of T cell receptor beta chains from one sample in a study of early T cells in non-severe SARS-CoV-2 infection. TCRdb ran MiXCR on the 5' RACE reads and lists one entry per CDR3 protein. The sample holds tens of thousands of distinct CDR3 sequences, 9% to 13% seen once. Sequenced sample: whole blood. These receptors were obtained from an adult who was a healthcare worker with PCR-confirmed SARS-CoV-2 infection or an uninfected control (not recorded which). Both conserved end residues are part of each CDR3. Not every row has a clone size; where given, it reads once, few, many or a size class.

j_gene	v_gene	abundance	CDR3aa
TRBJ2-7	TRBV20-1	few	CSALGQEQYF
TRBJ2-7	TRBV5-1	few	CASSFAAGEQYF
TRBJ2-1	TRBV20-1	few	CSIGLAGSEQFF
TRBJ2-3	TRBV20-1	many	CSASKTSSDTQYF
TRBJ1-1	TRBV10-2	many	CASTETGTGGEAFF
TRBJ2-6	TRBV6-5	few	CASSYFSGVGANVLTF
TRBJ2-1	TRBV9	few	CASGSSTSGGREQFF
TRBJ2-7	TRBV28	few	CASISGGAYEQYF
TRBJ1-1	TRBV2	many	CASSTGGSVEAFF
TRBJ2-3	TRBV6-6	many	CASRGQGMVDTQYF
TRBJ1-5	TRBV29-1	NA	CSAVETPDGQPQHF
TRBJ2-5	TRBV6-6	many	CAIGFEETQYF
TRBJ2-1	TRBV12-3/TRBV12-4	many	CASSLVGLAARYYNEQFF
TRBJ2-7	TRBV3-1	many	CASSPRDRTYEQYF
TRBJ2-4	TRBV20-1	NA	CSAPQGRDKNIQYF
TRBJ2-3	TRBV24-1	many	CATSEAQAGGPDTQYF
TRBJ1-1	TRBV5-1	NA	CASLTGQALTIMNTEAFF
TRBJ2-1	TRBV19	many	CASRLDRSSYNEQFF
TRBJ2-1	TRBV7-2	many	CATGPWTHNEQFF
TRBJ2-5	TRBV30	once	CAWRMGGRNQETQYF
TRBJ2-7	TRBV5-1	few	CASSLPGQGGNYEQYF
TRBJ2-3	TRBV28	few	CASRQKGPDTQYF
TRBJ1-2	TRBV3-1	few	CASSQEWTGPYGYTF
TRBJ1-5	TRBV10-3	many	CAISDLRDQPQHF
TRBJ2-1	TRBV29-1	few	CSVWGLAGEYNERFF
TRBJ2-5	TRBV10-1	many	CASSERGDTQETQYF
TRBJ2-2	TRBV6-5	few	CASSVTGYTGELFF
TRBJ2-7	TRBV18	NA	CASSPAGEEDEQYF
TRBJ1-2	TRBV24-1	few	CATSDLGQGSGNYGYTF
TRBJ1-2	TRBV29-1	medium-sized	CSVTGLDLDYGYTF
TRBJ2-6	TRBV2	few	CATRGPGQGSGGANVLTF
TRBJ2-7	TRBV25-1	many	CASSESGGLSSEQYF
TRBJ1-5	TRBV6-6	many	CASSPEGGYQPQHF
TRBJ1-2	TRBV5-6	many	CASSLAGANGYTF
TRBJ2-5	TRBV21-1	once	CASSEDGDQETQYF
TRBJ1-1	TRBV29-1	NA	CSVDLRQENTEAFF
TRBJ1-1	TRBV12-3/TRBV12-4	many	CASEFGKGSTEAFF
TRBJ1-6	TRBV12-3/TRBV12-4	many	CASSFGGLRNSPLHF
TRBJ2-3	TRBV20-1	many	CSARDPRGAGSTDTQYF
TRBJ2-1	TRBV5-1	NA	CASSVGAGGSSYNEQFF
TRBJ2-5	TRBV20-1	many	CSAQGVVETQYF
TRBJ2-1	TRBV5-1	few	CASSLRGHNEQFF
TRBJ2-4	TRBV30	few	CAGRGQNIQYF